This TCR beta chain is from a study of blood T cells in healthy people across ages. The junction had 5 bases not matched to a gene; V was cut back by 5 bases and J by 5 bases. Germline lookup yields CDR1 SGHVS and CDR2 FQNEAQ. This CDR3 has 15 amino acids. A second PCR of roughly 7 to 11 cycles used a sample-barcoded 5' primer and a J-beta primer mix. TCRdb reanalysed the 5' RACE reads using MiXCR and keeps one entry per CDR3 protein. The top ten hold around 16% of the sample, which has around 870,000 distinct CDR3 sequences, around 26% seen once. This chain joins TRBV7-8 and TRBJ2-5; 13 bases are shared with TRBD2. The source material was blood. This clonotype was obtained from an elderly woman in good health. In DNA, the CDR3 is TGTGCCAGCAGCCCACTAGCGGGAGGGGTGGAGACCCAGTACTTC. Translated, it gives CASSPLAGGVETQYF.